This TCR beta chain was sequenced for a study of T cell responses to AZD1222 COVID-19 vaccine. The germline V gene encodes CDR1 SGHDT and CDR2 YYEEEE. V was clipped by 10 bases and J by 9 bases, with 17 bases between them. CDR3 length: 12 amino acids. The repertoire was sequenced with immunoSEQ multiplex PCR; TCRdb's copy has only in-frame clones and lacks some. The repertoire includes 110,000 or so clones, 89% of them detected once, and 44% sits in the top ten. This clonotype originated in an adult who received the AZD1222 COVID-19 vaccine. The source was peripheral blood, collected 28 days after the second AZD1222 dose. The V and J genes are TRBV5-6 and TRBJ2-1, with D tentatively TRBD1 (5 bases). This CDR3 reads CAVRAGNGEQFF. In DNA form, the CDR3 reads TGTGCCGTCCGGGCAGGGAACGGTGAGCAGTTCTTC.